The following is a T cell receptor (beta chain) sequence with its context. Antigen unknown. The germline V gene encodes CDR1 SEHNR and CDR2 FQNEAQ (reference sequence). The V gene lost 3 bases and the J gene lost 4 bases, with 9 bases spanning the gap. The CDR3 runs 13 residues. Sequencing used immunoSEQ multiplex PCR; TCRdb keeps in-frame clones, though not all of them. Among roughly 110,000 clones listed, about 92% were seen once. These data belong to a study of CD4+ T cells in melanoma. Study-level points and caveats: Reportedly, melanoma neoantigen-specific CD4+ T cells showed varied differentiation states. A reported correlation linked neoantigen-specific CD4+ T cells to CD8+, macrophage and B cell function.

This chain joins TRBV7-9 and TRBJ1-1; D remains unclear. Sequences were obtained from peripheral blood. The clonotype comes from a human donor with melanoma. The CDR3 sequence is CASSFGSGTEAFF. The CDR3 DNA reads as TGTGCCAGCAGCTTCGGTTCTGGCACTGAAGCTTTCTTT.